This is a list of T cell receptor beta chains from one sample in a study of blood T cell repertoires in COVID-19. The table came from immunoSEQ multiplex PCR; TCRdb's copy has only in-frame clones and leaves some out. The sample lists about 160,000 clones, approximately 87% occurring once. The specimen sequenced was PBMCs or T cells enriched from blood (not recorded which). The source is a woman in her 50s who had recovered from COVID-19. Both conserved end residues are part of each CDR3. Each record gives: clone size, D gene, V gene, J gene, CDR3 DNA, CDR3 protein. A D gene is named only where the DNA matches it firmly. Size tells how often a clone was seen (once, few, many) or the class of an expanded clone, and some rows leave it out.

size: -
D: -
V: TRBV2
J: TRBJ1-1
DNA: TGTGCCAGCGGTAAACAGAAACCCACTGAAGCTTTCTTT
CDR3: CASGKQKPTEAFF

size: -
D: TRBD1
V: TRBV15
J: TRBJ1-2
DNA: TGTGCCACCAGCAGATACCGGGACAGATCTAACTATGGCTACACCTTC
CDR3: CATSRYRDRSNYGYTF

size: -
D: TRBD1
V: TRBV9
J: TRBJ2-2
DNA: TGTGCCAGCAGCTCTCGGACAGGGACGACCACCGGGGAGCTGTTTTTT
CDR3: CASSSRTGTTTGELFF

size: -
D: -
V: TRBV9
J: TRBJ1-6
DNA: TGTGCCAGCAGCGTAGCTACTTCCAATTCACCCCTCCACTTT
CDR3: CASSVATSNSPLHF

size: -
D: TRBD1
V: TRBV7-9
J: TRBJ1-1
DNA: TGTGCCAGCAGCTTAGGAGGGGGCGGGACGGCTGAAGCTTTCTTT
CDR3: CASSLGGGGTAEAFF

size: many
D: -
V: TRBV6-1
J: TRBJ1-1
DNA: TGTGCCAGCAGTGACCGGGTAGGAGCTTTCTTT
CDR3: CASSDRVGAFF

size: once
D: -
V: TRBV10-3
J: TRBJ1-4
DNA: TGTGCCATCGGCGGAGCCCCTGCAACTAATGAAAAACTGTTTTTT
CDR3: CAIGGAPATNEKLFF

size: -
D: TRBD2
V: TRBV7-2
J: TRBJ2-1
DNA: TGTGCCAGCAGCTTCGGGGGGGATTACAATGAGCAGTTCTTC
CDR3: CASSFGGDYNEQFF

size: once
D: -
V: TRBV7-3
J: TRBJ2-6
DNA: TGTGCCAGCAGCCTACAATCAGGGGCTGGGGCCAACGTCCTGACTTTC
CDR3: CASSLQSGAGANVLTF

size: -
D: -
V: TRBV21-1
J: TRBJ1-1
DNA: TGTGCCAGCAGCCTTACCCCCCTAAACAGGGTTGCCACTGAAGCTTTCTTT
CDR3: CASSLTPLNRVATEAFF

size: few
D: -
V: TRBV7-2
J: TRBJ1-1
DNA: TGTGCCAGCAGCCGTGACAGTTACACTGAAGCTTTCTTT
CDR3: CASSRDSYTEAFF

size: -
D: -
V: TRBV25-1
J: TRBJ1-1
DNA: TGTGCCAGCAGTCTGGCAGTAGGGACTCAGAACACTGAAGCTTTCTTT
CDR3: CASSLAVGTQNTEAFF

size: -
D: TRBD1
V: TRBV29-1
J: TRBJ2-3
DNA: TGCAGCGTTGAAACAGGGGCAGATACGCAGTATTTT
CDR3: CSVETGADTQYF

size: -
D: -
V: TRBV11-2
J: TRBJ1-6
DNA: TGTGCCAGCAGCGAGACGGGGTTTAATTCACCCCTCCACTTT
CDR3: CASSETGFNSPLHF

size: -
D: TRBD2
V: TRBV11-2
J: TRBJ2-7
DNA: TGTGCCAGCAGCTTGACTAGCGGGGGGGCCGTCACCTACGAGCAGTACTTC
CDR3: CASSLTSGGAVTYEQYF

size: -
D: TRBD1
V: TRBV4-1
J: TRBJ2-7
DNA: TGCGCCAGCAGCCCGTCAGGGGGCTCCTACGAGCAGTACTTC
CDR3: CASSPSGGSYEQYF

size: -
D: -
V: TRBV7-6
J: TRBJ2-7
DNA: TGTGCCAGCAGCCCCGACTACCGCGAGCAGTACTTC
CDR3: CASSPDYREQYF

size: -
D: TRBD1
V: TRBV5-6
J: TRBJ1-2
DNA: TGTGCCAGCAGCTTGGTGACAGGGGAAGGGGGCAACTATGGCTACACCTTC
CDR3: CASSLVTGEGGNYGYTF

size: -
D: -
V: TRBV18
J: TRBJ2-7
DNA: TGTGCCAGCTCACCGAAAGGGGGGGGAGAAGCGGGCGAGCAGTACTTC
CDR3: CASSPKGGGEAGEQYF

size: -
D: TRBD1
V: TRBV7-2
J: TRBJ2-1
DNA: TGTGCCAGCAGCCAGGACAGGGTCTCCTACAATGAGCAGTTCTTC
CDR3: CASSQDRVSYNEQFF

size: -
D: -
V: TRBV5-8
J: TRBJ1-1
DNA: TGTGCCAGCAGCTTGGGAGCCAGGGAGAACACTGAAGCTTTCTTT
CDR3: CASSLGARENTEAFF

size: -
D: TRBD1
V: TRBV7-9
J: TRBJ2-3
DNA: TGTGCCAGCAGCTTAACAGGGGAAGCAGATACGCAGTATTTT
CDR3: CASSLTGEADTQYF

size: -
D: -
V: TRBV9
J: TRBJ1-2
DNA: TGTGCCAGCAGCGTAGAGGCCACCTCCCGGGGTGGCTACACCTTC
CDR3: CASSVEATSRGGYTF

size: -
D: -
V: TRBV29-1
J: TRBJ1-6
DNA: TGCAGCGTTGGGACCGGGACTAAATCACCCCTCCACTTT
CDR3: CSVGTGTKSPLHF

size: few
D: -
V: TRBV19
J: TRBJ2-5
DNA: TGTGCCAGTACTCGTACAGGGTGGGAGACCCAGTACTTC
CDR3: CASTRTGWETQYF

size: -
D: TRBD1
V: TRBV4-2
J: TRBJ1-5
DNA: TGTGCCAGCAGCCTAATTACCGGGACAGGGAATCAGCCCCAGCATTTT
CDR3: CASSLITGTGNQPQHF

size: -
D: -
V: TRBV6-4
J: TRBJ1-5
DNA: TGTGCCAGCAGTGATCTGGGGGGTCAGCCCCAGCATTTT
CDR3: CASSDLGGQPQHF